This T cell receptor beta chain was identified in a study of blood T cells in healthy people across ages. Study outcomes and limitations: Roughly linearly, TCR beta diversity per million T cells fell as age increased.

The sample holds a few counts of this clonotype. Its antigen is still unknown. Through a sample-barcoded 5' primer and a J-beta primer mix, a second PCR was run for about 6 to 12 cycles. TCRdb processed the 5' RACE reads anew with MiXCR; each CDR3 protein has one entry. Here the sample spans some 1.8 million distinct CDR3 sequences, 30% to 40% being singletons. The CDR3 extends over 14 amino acids. Germline values: CDR1 SGHAT, CDR2 FQNNGV. V lost 0 bases to trimming and J lost 3 bases, with 9 bases between them. V is TRBV11-2 and J is TRBJ2-7, with D unresolved. The sequenced sample was blood. This receptor was taken from a human donor in good health. CDR3: CASSLEGTNYEQYF. CDR3 sequence (DNA): TGTGCCAGCAGCTTAGAAGGCACTAACTACGAGCAGTACTTC.